The entry below gives a single T cell receptor (beta chain) sequence along with its context. This specimen comes from a study of T cell responses to AZD1222 COVID-19 vaccine. Profiling relied on immunoSEQ multiplex PCR, and the TCRdb table lists in-frame clones only, not all of them. The table has 140,000 to 150,000 clones, around 90% seen once. Germline V CDR1 and CDR2: SQVTM, ANQGSEA. The CDR3 extends over 10 amino acids. Between the trimmed V and J ends, which lost 4 bases and 11 bases, there was a span of 11 bases. This chain connects TRBV29-1 to TRBJ1-1; TRBD1 is a possible D gene (6 bases). This clonotype originated in an adult who received the AZD1222 COVID-19 vaccine. Sample: peripheral blood, taken 28 days after the second AZD1222 dose. Here the CDR3 DNA reads TGCAGCGTTGCGGGGGCGCATGCTTTCTTT. Amino acid sequence: CSVAGAHAFF.